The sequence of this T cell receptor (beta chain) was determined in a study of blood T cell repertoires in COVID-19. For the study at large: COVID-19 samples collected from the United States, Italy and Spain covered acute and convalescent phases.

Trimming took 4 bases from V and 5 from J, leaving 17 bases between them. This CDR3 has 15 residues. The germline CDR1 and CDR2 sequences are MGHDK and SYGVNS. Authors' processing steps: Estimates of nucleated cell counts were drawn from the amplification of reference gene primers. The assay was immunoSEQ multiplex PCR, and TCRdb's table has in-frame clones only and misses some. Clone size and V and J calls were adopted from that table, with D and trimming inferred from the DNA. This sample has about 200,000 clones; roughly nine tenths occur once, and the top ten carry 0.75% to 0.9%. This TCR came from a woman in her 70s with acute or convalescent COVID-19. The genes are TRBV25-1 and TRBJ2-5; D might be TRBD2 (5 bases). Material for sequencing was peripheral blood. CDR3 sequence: CASSAARAFRETQYF. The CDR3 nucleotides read TGTGCCAGCAGTGCTGCGAGGGCGTTTAGGGAGACCCAGTACTTC.